Shown below are 11 T cell receptor beta chains from a single sample sequenced in a study of blood T cell repertoires in COVID-19. Generated by immunoSEQ multiplex PCR, the TCRdb table keeps only in-frame clones and is missing some. The sample records some 340,000 clones, 90% being singletons. Sequenced sample: PBMCs or T cells enriched from blood (not recorded which). Source of these receptors: a woman under 40 who had been exposed to COVID-19.

The chain combines TRBV20-1 with TRBJ1-2, with 11 nucleotides matching TRBD1. Unmatched junction bases numbered 2, after V lost 6 bases and J lost 8 bases. Germline assignment: CDR1 DFQATT and CDR2 SNEGSKA (reference sequence). There are 11 residues in the CDR3. CDR3 DNA: TGCAGTGCGGACAGGGGGCAGGGCTACACCTTC. It yields the protein CSADRGQGYTF.

The rearrangement links TRBV5-4 to TRBJ1-6, with 9 bases matching TRBD1. The CDR3 consists of 18 residues. V was pared by 4 bases and J by 3 bases, with 11 bases of the junction left unmatched. Germline V gene sequence: CDR1 SGHNT, CDR2 YYREEE (reference sequence). CDR3 protein: CASSPWTGVSGYNSPLHF. DNA of the CDR3: TGTGCCAGCAGCCCCTGGACAGGGGTGTCGGGCTATAATTCACCCCTCCACTTT.

The chain has TRBV5-4 and TRBJ2-7; TRBD1 aligns across 9 bases. J was trimmed by 1 base and V by 4 bases; bases with no gene match: 6. Per germline, CDR1 SGHNT and CDR2 YYREEE (reference sequence). This CDR3 contains 15 residues. The CDR3 bases are TGTGCCAGCAGCACAGGGGGCGCCACTTCCTACGAGCAGTACTTC. Amino acids: CASSTGGATSYEQYF.

The V gene is TRBV25-1, the J gene TRBJ2-3; D may be TRBD2 (5 bases). Deletions cut 3 bases from V and 9 bases from J, with 13 bases between. From germline, CDR1 is MGHDK and CDR2 SYGVNS. The CDR3 spans 13 residues. The CDR3 DNA reads as TGTGCCAGCAGTGATAGGTTGAGGGAAACGCAGTATTTT. This encodes CASSDRLRETQYF. The whole variable domain, filled in from reference TRBV25-1 and TRBJ2-3, reads EADIYQTPRYLVIGTGKKITLECSQTMGHDKMYWYQQDPGMELHLIHYSYGVNSTEKGDLSSESTVSRIRTEHFPLTLESARPSHTSQYLCASSDRLRETQYFGPGTRLTVL.

V usage is TRBV19 and J usage is TRBJ1-3; tentative D call: TRBD1 (6 bases). Looked up from germline, CDR1 is LNHDA and CDR2 is SQIVND (reference sequence). Trimming pared 3 bases from V and 0 bases from J, leaving 12 bases between. CDR3 length: 16 residues. The CDR3 region is CASSIGQTFSGNTIYF. The DNA of the CDR3 is TGTGCCAGTAGTATCGGACAGACCTTCTCTGGAAACACCATATATTTT.

This clone has more than one count but fewer than ten. This sequence joins TRBV5-1 and TRBJ2-7; 8 bases fit TRBD1. The CDR3 is made up of 15 amino acids. The V and J ends lost 0 bases and 5 bases, in that order; junction bases with no gene match: 7. CDR1 is SGHRS, CDR2 YFSETQ, per germline. The CDR3 region has the DNA TGCGCCAGCAGCTTGGGTCCGGACAGGGCCCACGAGCAGTACTTC. Its protein product is CASSLGPDRAHEQYF.

The chain is built from TRBV12-1 and TRBJ2-1; the table's D call, TRBD2, was not checked against the DNA. TRBV12-1 is a recognized pseudogene. This CDR3 is 16 amino acids long. CDR3 sequence reads: CASSFGSGGSYNEQFF. The CDR3 DNA sequence: TGTGCCAGCAGCTTTGGGAGCGGGGGCTCCTACAATGAGCAGTTCTTC.

This chain connects TRBV7-9 to TRBJ1-3; TRBD1 is a possible D gene (5 bases). CDR3 length: 16 residues. Germline V gene sequence: CDR1 SEHNR, CDR2 FQNEAQ (reference sequence). Trimming shortened V by 1 base and J by 2 bases, and 12 bases separated the two germline ends. The CDR3 nucleotides read TGTGCCAGCAGCTTAGTTCTGGGGCAGCCTGGAAACACCATATATTTT. This gives the protein CASSLVLGQPGNTIYF.

The V call is TRBV14, the J call TRBJ1-1, with 9 bases lining up with TRBD1. Germline CDR1 and CDR2: SGHDN and FVKESK. V lost 2 bases, J lost 4 bases, and 5 bases stayed unmatched. The CDR3 is made up of 15 amino acids. Here the CDR3 DNA reads TGTGCCAGCAGCCAAATGGGACAGGGTATCACTGAAGCTTTCTTT. The encoded protein is CASSQMGQGITEAFF.

This sequence joins TRBV18 and TRBJ2-3; weak D call: TRBD1 (6 bases). Germline-derived CDR1 and CDR2 are KGHSH and LQKENI. The length of the CDR3 is 18 residues. Trimming shortened V by 2 bases and J by 0 bases, and 18 bases separated the two germline ends. The DNA of the CDR3 is TGTGCCAGCTCACCATTACCCAGGGGAAAGGGCAGCACAGATACGCAGTATTTT. Protein sequence: CASSPLPRGKGSTDTQYF.

This rearrangement joins TRBV27 to TRBJ2-3; weak D call: TRBD2 (5 bases). Germline CDR1 MNHEY, CDR2 SMNVEV (reference sequence). This CDR3 comprises 17 residues. Trimming left V 5 bases short and J 1 base short, with 19 bases between. The CDR3 loop reads CASSPESLVYGTDTQYF. CDR3 in DNA: TGTGCCAGCAGTCCTGAATCACTAGTTTACGGCACAGATACGCAGTATTTT.